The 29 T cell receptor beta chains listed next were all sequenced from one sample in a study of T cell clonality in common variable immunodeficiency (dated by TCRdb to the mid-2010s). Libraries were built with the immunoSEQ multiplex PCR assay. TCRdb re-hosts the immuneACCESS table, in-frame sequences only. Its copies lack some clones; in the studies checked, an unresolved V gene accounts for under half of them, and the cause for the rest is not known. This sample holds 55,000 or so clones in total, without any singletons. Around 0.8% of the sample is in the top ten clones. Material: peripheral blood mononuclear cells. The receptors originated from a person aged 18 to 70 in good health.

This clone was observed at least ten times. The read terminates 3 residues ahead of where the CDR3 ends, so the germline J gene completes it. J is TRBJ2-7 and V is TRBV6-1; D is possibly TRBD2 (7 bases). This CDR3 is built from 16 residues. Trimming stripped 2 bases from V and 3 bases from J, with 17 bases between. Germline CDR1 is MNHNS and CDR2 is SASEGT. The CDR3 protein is CASSENRRGGIYEQYF. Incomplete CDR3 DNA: TGTGCCAGCAGTGAAAATAGAAGGGGGGGAATCTACGAG.

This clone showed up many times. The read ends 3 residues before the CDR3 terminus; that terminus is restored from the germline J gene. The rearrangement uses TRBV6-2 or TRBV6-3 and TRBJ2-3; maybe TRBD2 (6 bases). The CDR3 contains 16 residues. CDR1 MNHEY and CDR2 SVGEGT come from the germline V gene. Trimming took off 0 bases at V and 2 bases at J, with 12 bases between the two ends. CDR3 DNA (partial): TGTGCCAGCAGTTACTCATGGCGGGGAAACACAGATACG. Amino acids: CASSYSWRGNTDT. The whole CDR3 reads CASSYSWRGNTDTQYF.

This CDR3 reads CASTPRGEGGTEAFF. The CDR3 DNA, read in part, is TGTGCCAGCACCCCCAGAGGGGAGGGGGGGACTGAA. The V and J genes are TRBV7-9 and TRBJ1-1; the D gene is possibly TRBD1 (6 bases). The read ends 3 residues early relative to the CDR3; the germline J gene fills the gap. Trimming removed 7 bases from V and 5 bases from J, with 20 bases in between. CDR1 and CDR2 from the germline V gene are SEHNR and FQNEAQ (reference sequence). This CDR3 has 15 amino acids.

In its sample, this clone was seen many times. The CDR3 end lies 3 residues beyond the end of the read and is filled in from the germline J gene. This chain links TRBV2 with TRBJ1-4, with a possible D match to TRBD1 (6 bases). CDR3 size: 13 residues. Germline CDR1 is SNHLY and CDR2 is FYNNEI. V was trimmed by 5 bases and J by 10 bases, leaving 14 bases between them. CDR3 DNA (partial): TGTGCCAGCAGTTTAACAGGGACGGGAAAA. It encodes CASSLTGTGK. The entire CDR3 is CASSLTGTGKLFF. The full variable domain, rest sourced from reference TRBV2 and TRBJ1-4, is EPEVTQTPSHQVTQMGQEVILRCVPISNHLYFYWYRQILGQKVEFLVSFYNNEISEKSEIFDDQFSVERPDGSNFTLKIRSTKLEDSAMYFCASSLTGTGKLFFGSGTQLSVL.

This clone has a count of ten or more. The CDR3 loop reads CARTGDRSYTDTQYF. The covered CDR3 bases are TGCGCCCGCACAGGGGACAGGAGTTACACAGATACG. V usage is TRBV5-1 and J usage is TRBJ2-3, with TRBD1 identical over 8 bases. The read ends 3 residues before the CDR3 terminus; that terminus is restored from the germline J gene. The V segment lost 10 bases and the J segment 2 bases; nucleotides outside the gene matches: 12. In germline, CDR1 is SGHRS, CDR2 YFSETQ. The CDR3 is 15 amino acids. Supplemented by reference TRBV5-1 and TRBJ2-3, the full variable domain reads KAGVTQTPRYLIKTRGQQVTLSCSPISGHRSVSWYQQTPGQGLQFLFEYFSETQRNKGNFPGRFSGRQFSNSRSEMNVSTLELGDSALYLCARTGDRSYTDTQYFGPGTRLTVL.

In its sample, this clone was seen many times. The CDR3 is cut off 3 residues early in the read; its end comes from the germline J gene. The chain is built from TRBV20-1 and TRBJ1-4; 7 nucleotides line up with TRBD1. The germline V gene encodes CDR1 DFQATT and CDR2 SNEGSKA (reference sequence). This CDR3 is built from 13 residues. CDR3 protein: CSASRTGFGPLFF. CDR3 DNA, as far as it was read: TGCAGTGCTTCCCGGACAGGCTTTGGACCA.

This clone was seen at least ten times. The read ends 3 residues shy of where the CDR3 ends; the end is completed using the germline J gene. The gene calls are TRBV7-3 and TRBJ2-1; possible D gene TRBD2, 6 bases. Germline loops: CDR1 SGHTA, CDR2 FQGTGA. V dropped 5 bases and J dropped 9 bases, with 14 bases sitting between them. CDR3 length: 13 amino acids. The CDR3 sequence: CASSQTSRSEQFF. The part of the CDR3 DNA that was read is TGTGCCAGCAGCCAGACTAGTAGGAGTGAG.

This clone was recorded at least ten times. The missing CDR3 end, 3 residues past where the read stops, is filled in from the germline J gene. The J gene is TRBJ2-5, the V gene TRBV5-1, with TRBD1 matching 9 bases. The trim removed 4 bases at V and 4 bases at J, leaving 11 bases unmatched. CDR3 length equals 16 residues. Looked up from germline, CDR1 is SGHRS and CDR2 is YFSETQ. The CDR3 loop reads CASSPLRQGVGETQYF. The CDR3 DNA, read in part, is TGCGCCAGCAGCCCTCTTCGACAGGGGGTCGGAGAGACC.

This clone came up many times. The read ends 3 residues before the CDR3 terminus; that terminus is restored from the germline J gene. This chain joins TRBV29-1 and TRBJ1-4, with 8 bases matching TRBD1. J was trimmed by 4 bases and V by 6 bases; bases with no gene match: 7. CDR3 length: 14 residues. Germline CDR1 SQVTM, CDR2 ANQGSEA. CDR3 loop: CSVDPGTGNEKLFF. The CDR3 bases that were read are TGCAGCGTGGACCCCGGGACAGGTAATGAAAAA.

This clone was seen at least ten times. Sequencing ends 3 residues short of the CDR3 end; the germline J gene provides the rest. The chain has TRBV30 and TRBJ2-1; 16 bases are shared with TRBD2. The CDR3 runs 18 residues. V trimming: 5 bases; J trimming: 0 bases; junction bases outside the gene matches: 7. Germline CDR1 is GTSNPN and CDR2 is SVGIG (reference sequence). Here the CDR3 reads CAWGTSGRARRSYNEQFF. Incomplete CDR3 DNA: TGTGCCTGGGGGACTAGCGGGAGGGCCCGGCGCTCCTACAATGAG.

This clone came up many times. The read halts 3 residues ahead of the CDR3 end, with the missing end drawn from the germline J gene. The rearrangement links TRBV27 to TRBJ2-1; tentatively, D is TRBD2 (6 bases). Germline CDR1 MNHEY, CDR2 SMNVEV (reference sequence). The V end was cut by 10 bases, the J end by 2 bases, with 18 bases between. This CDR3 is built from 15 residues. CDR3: CATQVRAGTYNEQFF. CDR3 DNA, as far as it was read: TGTGCCACCCAGGTTCGCGCGGGGACCTACAATGAG.

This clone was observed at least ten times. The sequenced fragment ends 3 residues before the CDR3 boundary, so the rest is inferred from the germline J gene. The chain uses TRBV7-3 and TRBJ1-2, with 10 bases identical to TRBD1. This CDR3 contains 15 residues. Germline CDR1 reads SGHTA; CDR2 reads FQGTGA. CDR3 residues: CASSLSGTGDRGYTF. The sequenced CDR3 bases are TGTGCCAGCAGCTTGTCCGGGACAGGGGATAGGGGC. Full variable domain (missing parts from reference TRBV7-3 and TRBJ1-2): GAGVSQTPSNKVTEKGKYVELRCDPISGHTALYWYRQSLGQGPEFLIYFQGTGAADDSGLPNDRFFAVRPEGSVSTLKIQRTERGDSAVYLCASSLSGTGDRGYTFGSGTRLTVV.

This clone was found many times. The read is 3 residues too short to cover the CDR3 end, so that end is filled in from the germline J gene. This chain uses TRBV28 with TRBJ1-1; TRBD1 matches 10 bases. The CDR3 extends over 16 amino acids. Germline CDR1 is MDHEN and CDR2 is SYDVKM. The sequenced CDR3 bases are TGTGCCAGCAGTTTTTCCCCCGGGACAGGGGACTTAGAA. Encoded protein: CASSFSPGTGDLE. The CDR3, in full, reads CASSFSPGTGDLEAFF.

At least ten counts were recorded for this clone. The sequenced part of the CDR3 DNA is TGCAGCGCAAGAGGAGGCAGGGGATTTAACACTGAA. Translation: CSARGGRGFNTE. The whole CDR3 region reads CSARGGRGFNTEAFF. The chain has TRBV29-1 and TRBJ1-1; maybe TRBD1 (6 bases). Read coverage stops 3 residues before the CDR3 terminus; the germline J gene supplies the remainder. From germline, CDR1 is SQVTM and CDR2 ANQGSEA. Trimming left V 7 bases short and J 2 bases short, with 20 bases between. The CDR3 is 15 amino acids.

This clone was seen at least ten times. The covered CDR3 bases are TGTGCCAGTAGTCCGGCTCGGGGGGTAGGGACCGGGGAG. Amino acids: CASSPARGVGTGE. The CDR3 as a whole reads CASSPARGVGTGELFF. The chain uses TRBV19 and TRBJ2-2; 7 bases are a match to TRBD2. The read stops 3 residues short of the end of the CDR3; the missing end is completed from the germline J gene. V was clipped by 5 bases and J by 5 bases; unmatched bases: 11. The CDR3 covers 16 residues. Germline assignment: CDR1 LNHDA and CDR2 SQIVND (reference sequence).

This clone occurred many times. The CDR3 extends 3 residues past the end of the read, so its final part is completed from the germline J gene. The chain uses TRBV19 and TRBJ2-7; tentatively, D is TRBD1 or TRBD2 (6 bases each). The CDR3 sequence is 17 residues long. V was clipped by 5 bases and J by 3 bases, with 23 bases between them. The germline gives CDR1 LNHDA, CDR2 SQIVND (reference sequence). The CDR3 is CASSLGLGGGRIYEQYF. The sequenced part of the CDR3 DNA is TGTGCCAGTAGTTTAGGGTTAGGAGGGGGACGAATCTACGAG.

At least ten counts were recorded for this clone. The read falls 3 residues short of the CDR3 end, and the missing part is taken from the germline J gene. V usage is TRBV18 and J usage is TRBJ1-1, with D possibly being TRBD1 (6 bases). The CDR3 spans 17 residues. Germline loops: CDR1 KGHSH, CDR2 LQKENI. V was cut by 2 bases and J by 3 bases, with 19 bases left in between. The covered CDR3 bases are TGTGCCAGCTCACCAGCGGACAGTTTGGGGGTTGACACTGAA. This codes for CASSPADSLGVDTE. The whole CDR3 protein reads CASSPADSLGVDTEAFF.

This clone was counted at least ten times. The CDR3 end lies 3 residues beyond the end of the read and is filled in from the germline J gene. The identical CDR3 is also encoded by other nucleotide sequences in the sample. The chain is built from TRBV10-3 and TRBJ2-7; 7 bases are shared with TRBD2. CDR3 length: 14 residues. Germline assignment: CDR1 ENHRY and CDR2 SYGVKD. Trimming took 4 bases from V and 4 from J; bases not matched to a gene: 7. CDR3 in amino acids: CAISGGDYRYEQYF. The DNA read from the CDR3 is TGTGCCATCAGTGGGGGGGACTACCGTTACGAG.

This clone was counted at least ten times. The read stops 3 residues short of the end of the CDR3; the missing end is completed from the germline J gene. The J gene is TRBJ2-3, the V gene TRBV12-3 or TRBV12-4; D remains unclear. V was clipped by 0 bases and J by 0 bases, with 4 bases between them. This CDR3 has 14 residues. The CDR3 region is CASSLAFSTDTQYF. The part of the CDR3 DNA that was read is TGTGCCAGCAGTTTAGCCTTCAGCACAGATACG.

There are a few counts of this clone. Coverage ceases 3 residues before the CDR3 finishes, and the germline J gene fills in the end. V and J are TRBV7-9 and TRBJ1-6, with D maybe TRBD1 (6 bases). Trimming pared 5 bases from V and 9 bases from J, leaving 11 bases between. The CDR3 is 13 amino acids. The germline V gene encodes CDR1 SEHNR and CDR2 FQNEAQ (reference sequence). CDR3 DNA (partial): TGTGCCAGCAGCCAGAGACAGGTTTCACCC. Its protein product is CASSQRQVSP. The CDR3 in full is CASSQRQVSPLHF.

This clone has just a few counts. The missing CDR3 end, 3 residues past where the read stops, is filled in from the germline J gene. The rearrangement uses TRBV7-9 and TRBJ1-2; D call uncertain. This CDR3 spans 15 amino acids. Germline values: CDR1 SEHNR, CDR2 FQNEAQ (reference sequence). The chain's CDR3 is CASSTGLAGVNDYTF. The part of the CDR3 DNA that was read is TGTGCCAGCAGCACCGGACTAGCGGGAGTAAATGAC.

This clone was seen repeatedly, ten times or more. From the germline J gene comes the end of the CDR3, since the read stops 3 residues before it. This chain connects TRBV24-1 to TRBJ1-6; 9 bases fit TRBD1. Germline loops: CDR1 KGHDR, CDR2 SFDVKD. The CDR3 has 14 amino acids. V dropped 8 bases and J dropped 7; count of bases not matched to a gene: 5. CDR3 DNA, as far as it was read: TGTGCCACCAAGACCGGGACAGGGAATTCACCC. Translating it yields CATKTGTGNSP. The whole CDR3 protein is CATKTGTGNSPLHF.

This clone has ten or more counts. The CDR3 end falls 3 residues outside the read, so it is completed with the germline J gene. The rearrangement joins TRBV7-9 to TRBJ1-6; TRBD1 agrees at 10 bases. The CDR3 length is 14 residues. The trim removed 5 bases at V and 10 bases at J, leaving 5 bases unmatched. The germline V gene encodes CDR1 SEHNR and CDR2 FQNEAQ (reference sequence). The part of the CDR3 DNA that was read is TGTGCCAGCAGCGGGACAGGGGACACCTCACCC. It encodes CASSGTGDTSP. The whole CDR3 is CASSGTGDTSPLHF.

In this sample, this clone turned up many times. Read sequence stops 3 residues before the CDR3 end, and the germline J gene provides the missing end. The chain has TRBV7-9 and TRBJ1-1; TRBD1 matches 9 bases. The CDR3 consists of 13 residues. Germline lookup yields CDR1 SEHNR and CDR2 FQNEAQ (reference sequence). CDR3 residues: CASSFSGTGFAFF. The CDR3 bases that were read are TGTGCCAGCAGCTTCTCCGGGACAGGGTTT.

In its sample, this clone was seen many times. The CDR3 loop reads CASSLDLGQETQYF. CDR3 DNA, as far as it was read: TGTGCCAGCAGCTTAGATCTCGGTCAAGAGACG. The rearrangement uses TRBV7-9 and TRBJ2-3, with unresolved D. The read gets to within 3 residues of the CDR3 end, and the germline J gene fills in the rest. Looked up from germline, CDR1 is SEHNR and CDR2 is FQNEAQ (reference sequence). The CDR3 length is 14 residues.

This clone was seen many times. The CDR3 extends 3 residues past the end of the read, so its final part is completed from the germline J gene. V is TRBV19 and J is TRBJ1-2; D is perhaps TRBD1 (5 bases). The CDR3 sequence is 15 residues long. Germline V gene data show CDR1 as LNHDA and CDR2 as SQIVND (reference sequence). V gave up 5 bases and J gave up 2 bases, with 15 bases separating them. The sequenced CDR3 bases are TGTGCCAGTAGTGCCGGGGGACGGAGGAACTATGGC. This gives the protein CASSAGGRRNYG. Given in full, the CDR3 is CASSAGGRRNYGYTF.

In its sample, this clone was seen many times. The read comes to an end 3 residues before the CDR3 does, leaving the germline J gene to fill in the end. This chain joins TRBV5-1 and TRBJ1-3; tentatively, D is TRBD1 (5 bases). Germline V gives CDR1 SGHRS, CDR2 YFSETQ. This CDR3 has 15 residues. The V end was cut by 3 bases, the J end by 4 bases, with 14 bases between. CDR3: CASSSTGTSGNTIYF. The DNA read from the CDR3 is TGCGCCAGCAGCTCGACCGGGACTTCCGGAAACACC.

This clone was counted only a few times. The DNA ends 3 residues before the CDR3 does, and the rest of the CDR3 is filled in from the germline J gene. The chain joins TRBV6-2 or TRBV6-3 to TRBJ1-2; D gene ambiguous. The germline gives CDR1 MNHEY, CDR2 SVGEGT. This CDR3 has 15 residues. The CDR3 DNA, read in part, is TGTGCCAGCAGCGACCCGCGGGAGGGCCTTTTCGAC. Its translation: CASSDPREGLFD. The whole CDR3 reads CASSDPREGLFDYTF.

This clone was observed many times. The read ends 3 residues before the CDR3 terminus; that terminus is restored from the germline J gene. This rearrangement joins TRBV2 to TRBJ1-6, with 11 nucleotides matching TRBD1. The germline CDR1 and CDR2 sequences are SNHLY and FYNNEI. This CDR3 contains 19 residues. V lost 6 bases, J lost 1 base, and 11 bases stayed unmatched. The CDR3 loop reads CASRDRDRGIGSYNSPLHF. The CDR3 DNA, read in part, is TGTGCCAGCAGAGACCGGGACAGGGGGATTGGTTCCTATAATTCACCC.